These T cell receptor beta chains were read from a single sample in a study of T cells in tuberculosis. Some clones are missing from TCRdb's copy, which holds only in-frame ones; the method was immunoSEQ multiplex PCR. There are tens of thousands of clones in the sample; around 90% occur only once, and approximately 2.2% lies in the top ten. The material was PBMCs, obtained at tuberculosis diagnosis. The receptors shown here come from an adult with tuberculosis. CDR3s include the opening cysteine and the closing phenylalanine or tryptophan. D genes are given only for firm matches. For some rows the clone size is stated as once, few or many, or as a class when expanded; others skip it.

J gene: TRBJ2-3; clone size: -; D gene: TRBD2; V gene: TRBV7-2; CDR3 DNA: TGTGCCAGCAGCCCAGGGGGGACTAGCGGTACAGATACGCAGTATTTT; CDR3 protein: CASSPGGTSGTDTQYF
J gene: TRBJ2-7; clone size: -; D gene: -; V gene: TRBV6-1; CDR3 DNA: TGTGCCAGCAGTGAAGTAGGAGGGATTAGTCAGTACTTC; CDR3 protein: CASSEVGGISQYF
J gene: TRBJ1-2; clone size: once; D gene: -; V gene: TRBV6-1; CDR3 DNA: TGTGCCAGCTTTGAGCATGGCTACACCTTC; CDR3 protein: CASFEHGYTF
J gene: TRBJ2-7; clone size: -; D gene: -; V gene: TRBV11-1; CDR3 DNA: TGTGCCAGCAGCCATGGGGGGAACGCCTACGAGCAGTACTTC; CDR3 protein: CASSHGGNAYEQYF
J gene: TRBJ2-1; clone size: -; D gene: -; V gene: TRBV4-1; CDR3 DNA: TGCGCCAGCAGCCCTGGAGGGTTTGGTGAGCAGTTCTTC; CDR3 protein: CASSPGGFGEQFF
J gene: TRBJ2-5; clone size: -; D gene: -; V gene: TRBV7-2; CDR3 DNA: TGTGCCAGCAGCTTAGGAGGCGGGTTGGAGACCCAGTACTTC; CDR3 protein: CASSLGGGLETQYF
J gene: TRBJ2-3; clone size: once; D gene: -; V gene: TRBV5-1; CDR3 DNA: TGCGCCAGCAGCTTGGAACAGACGCAGTATTTT; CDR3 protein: CASSLEQTQYF
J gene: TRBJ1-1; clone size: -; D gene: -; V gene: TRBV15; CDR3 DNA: TGTGCCACCAGCAGGGACTCTGAGAACACTGAAGCTTTCTTT; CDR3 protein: CATSRDSENTEAFF
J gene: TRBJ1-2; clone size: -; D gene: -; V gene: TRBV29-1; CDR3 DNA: TGCAGCGTTGATTCGGGGGGCTACACCTTC; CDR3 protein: CSVDSGGYTF
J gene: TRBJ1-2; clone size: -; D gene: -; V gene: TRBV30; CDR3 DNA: TGTGCCTGGAACAGGGTAGACGGCTACACCTTC; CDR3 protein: CAWNRVDGYTF
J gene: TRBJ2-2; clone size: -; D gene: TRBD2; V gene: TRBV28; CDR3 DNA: TGTGCCAGCGGCCCTGGGGGGGTTCCCGGGGAGCTGTTTTTT; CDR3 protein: CASGPGGVPGELFF
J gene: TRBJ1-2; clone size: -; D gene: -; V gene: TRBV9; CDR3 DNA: TGTGCCAGCAGCCCCCGGGGGAACTATGGCTACACCTTC; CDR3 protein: CASSPRGNYGYTF
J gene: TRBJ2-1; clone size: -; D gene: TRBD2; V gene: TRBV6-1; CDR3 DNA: TGTGCCAGCAGTGAAAAAGCGGGGGGAAACGATGAGCAGTTCTTC; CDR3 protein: CASSEKAGGNDEQFF
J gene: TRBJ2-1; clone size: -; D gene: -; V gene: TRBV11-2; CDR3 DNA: TGTGCCAGCAGCTTAGATCTGGGCGGGAAGCAGTTCTTC; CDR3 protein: CASSLDLGGKQFF
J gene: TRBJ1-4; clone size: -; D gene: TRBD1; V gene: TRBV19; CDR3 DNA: TGTGCCAGTCGAGACAGGGGCACAGCTTCTGTTGAAAAACTGTTTTTT; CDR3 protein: CASRDRGTASVEKLFF
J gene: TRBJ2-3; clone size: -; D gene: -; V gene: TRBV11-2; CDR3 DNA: TGTGCCAGCAGCTCCCCACCGGGACACCGCACAGATACGCAGTATTTT; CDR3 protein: CASSSPPGHRTDTQYF
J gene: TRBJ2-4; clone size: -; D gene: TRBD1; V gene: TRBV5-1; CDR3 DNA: TGCGCCAGCAGCCCCGGGACAGGGATTTTGGGAAACATTCAGTACTTC; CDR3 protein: CASSPGTGILGNIQYF
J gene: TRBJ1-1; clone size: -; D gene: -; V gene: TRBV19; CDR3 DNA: TGTGCCAGTAGTACCCAGATCGGGAGGGATACTGAAGCTTTCTTT; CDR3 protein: CASSTQIGRDTEAFF
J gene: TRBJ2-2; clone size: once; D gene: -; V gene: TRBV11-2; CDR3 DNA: TGTGCCAGCAGACAAACAGGGATCGCCGGGGAGCTGTTTTTT; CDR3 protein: CASRQTGIAGELFF
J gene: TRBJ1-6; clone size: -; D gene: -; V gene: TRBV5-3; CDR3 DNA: TGTGCCAGAAGCCCCCGAAGCTGTATAATCTATAATTCACCCCTCCACTTT; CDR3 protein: CARSPRSCIIYNSPLHF
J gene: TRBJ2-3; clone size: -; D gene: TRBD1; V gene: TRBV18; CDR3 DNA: TGTGCCAGCTCATCAGGGACAGGGGGGACAGATACGCAGTATTTT; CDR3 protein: CASSSGTGGTDTQYF
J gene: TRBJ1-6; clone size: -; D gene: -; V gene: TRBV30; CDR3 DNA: TGTGCGACGGGGAGGGGCCCCCGAAGCTCCTATAATTCACCCCTCCACTTT; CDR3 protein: CATGRGPRSSYNSPLHF
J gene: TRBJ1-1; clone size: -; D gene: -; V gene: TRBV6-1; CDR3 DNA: TGTGCCAGCAGTTGGGGGACAAAGATGAACACTGAAGCTTTCTTT; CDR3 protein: CASSWGTKMNTEAFF
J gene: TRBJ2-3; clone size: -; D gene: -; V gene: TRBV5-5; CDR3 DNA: TGTGCCAGCAGCGGGTGGCGCCGGGGGACAGATACGCAGTATTTT; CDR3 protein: CASSGWRRGTDTQYF
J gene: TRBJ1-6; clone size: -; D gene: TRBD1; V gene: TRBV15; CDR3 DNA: TGTGCCACCAGAGGGACAGGGGTATCACCCCTCCACTTT; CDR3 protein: CATRGTGVSPLHF
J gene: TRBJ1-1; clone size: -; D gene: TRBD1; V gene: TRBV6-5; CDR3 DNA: TGTGCCAGCAGCTTTGACAGGGGAACTGAAGCTTTCTTT; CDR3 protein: CASSFDRGTEAFF
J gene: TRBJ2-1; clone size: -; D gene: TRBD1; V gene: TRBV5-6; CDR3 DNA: TGTGCCAGCAGCTGGACAGGGACATACAATGAGCAGTTCTTC; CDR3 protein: CASSWTGTYNEQFF
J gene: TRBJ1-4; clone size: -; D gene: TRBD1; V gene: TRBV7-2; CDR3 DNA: TGTGCCAGCAGCCCGATTAGTCTAGGGACAGGGCATAATGAAAAACTGTTTTTT; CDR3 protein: CASSPISLGTGHNEKLFF
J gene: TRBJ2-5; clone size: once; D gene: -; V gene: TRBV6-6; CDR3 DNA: TGTGCCAGCAGGGACGGGGTTCATCAAGAGACCCAGTACTTC; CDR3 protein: CASRDGVHQETQYF
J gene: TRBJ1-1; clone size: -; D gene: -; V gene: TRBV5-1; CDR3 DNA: TGCGCCAGCAGCTTGGATGCAGGGTCGGGCACTGAAGCTTTCTTT; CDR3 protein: CASSLDAGSGTEAFF
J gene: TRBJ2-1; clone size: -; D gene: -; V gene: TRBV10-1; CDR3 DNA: TGCGCCAGCAGTGATTCGGGTGGGGGGGCCGGTAGAGAGCAGTTCTTC; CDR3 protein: CASSDSGGGAGREQFF
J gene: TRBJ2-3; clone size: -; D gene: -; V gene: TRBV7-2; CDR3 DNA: TGTGCCAGCAGCTTAGTACAGCTTGCTGATACGCAGTATTTT; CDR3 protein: CASSLVQLADTQYF
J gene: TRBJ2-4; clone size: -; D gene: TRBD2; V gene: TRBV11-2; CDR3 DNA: TGTGCCAGCAGCCCCCTGCGTCGTCCGGGGGGGGCCAGGAACATTCAGTACTTC; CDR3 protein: CASSPLRRPGGARNIQYF
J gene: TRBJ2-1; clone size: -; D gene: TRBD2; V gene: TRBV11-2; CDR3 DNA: TGTGCCAGCAGTCCACTCCGATCTAGCGGGGGGGCCATCAATGAGCAGTTCTTC; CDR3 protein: CASSPLRSSGGAINEQFF
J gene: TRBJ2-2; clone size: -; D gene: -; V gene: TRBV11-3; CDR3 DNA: TGTGCCAGCAGCCGAGGGATGCAGGGGGGCGCCGGGGAGCTGTTTTTT; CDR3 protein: CASSRGMQGGAGELFF
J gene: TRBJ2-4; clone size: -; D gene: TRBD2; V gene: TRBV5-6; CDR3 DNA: TGTGCCAGCAGCCAGGCGGCTAGCGGGGTTGTCATTCAGTACTTC; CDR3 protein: CASSQAASGVVIQYF
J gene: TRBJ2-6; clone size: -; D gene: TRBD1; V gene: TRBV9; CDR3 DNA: TGTGCCAGCAGCGTAGAACCAGGGGGCCCTTCTGGGGCCAACGTCCTGACTTTC; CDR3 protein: CASSVEPGGPSGANVLTF
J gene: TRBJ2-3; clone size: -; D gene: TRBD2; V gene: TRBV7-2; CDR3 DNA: TGTGCCAGCAGCTTAGACCCTAGCGGGGGGAGAACGCAGTATTTT; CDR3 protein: CASSLDPSGGRTQYF
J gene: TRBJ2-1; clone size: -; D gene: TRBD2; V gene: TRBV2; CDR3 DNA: TGTGCCAGCAGCGCTCGGGGACTAGCGGTCAATGAGCAGTTCTTC; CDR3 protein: CASSARGLAVNEQFF
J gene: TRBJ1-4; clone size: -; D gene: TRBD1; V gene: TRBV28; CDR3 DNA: TGTGCCAGCGACAGGGGGAGGAATGAAAAACTGTTTTTT; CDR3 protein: CASDRGRNEKLFF
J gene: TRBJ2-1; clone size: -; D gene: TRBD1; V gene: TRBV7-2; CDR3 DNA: TGTGCCAGCAGCCCGGGACAGGGGGTAAGTGAGCAGTTCTTC; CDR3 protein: CASSPGQGVSEQFF
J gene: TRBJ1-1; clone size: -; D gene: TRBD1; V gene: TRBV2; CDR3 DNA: TGTGCCAGCAGCTACGGGACAGGGGTTGAGACTGAAGCTTTCTTT; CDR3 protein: CASSYGTGVETEAFF
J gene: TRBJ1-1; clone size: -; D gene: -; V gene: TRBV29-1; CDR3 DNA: TGCAGCGTTGGTCCCGGGGGGGACACTGAAGCTTTCTTT; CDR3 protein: CSVGPGGDTEAFF
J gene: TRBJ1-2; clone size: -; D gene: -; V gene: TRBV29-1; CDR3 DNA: TGCAGCGTTGACTATCCTTCCTATGGCTACACCTTC; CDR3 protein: CSVDYPSYGYTF
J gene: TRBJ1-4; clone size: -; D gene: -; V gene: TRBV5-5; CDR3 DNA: TGTGCCAGCACCCCTACCTCCCGACAGTTCGAAAAACTGTTTTTT; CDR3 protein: CASTPTSRQFEKLFF
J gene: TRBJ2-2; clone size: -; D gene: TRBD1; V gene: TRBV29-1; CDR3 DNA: TGCAGCGCGGGACAGGGAGGGGTAGAAGAGCTGTTTTTT; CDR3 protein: CSAGQGGVEELFF
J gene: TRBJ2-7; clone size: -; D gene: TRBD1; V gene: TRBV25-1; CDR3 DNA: TGTGCCAGCAGCGTAGGGGACAGGGAACCATACGAGCAGTACTTC; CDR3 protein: CASSVGDREPYEQYF
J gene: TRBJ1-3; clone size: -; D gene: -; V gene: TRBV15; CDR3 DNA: TGTGCCACCAGCAGAGCAACAGATTTCTCTGGAAACACCATATATTTT; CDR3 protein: CATSRATDFSGNTIYF
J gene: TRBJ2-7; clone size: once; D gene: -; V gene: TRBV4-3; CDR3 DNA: TGCGCCGGAAGTTCGGGCTCCTACGAGCAGTACTTC; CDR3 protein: CAGSSGSYEQYF
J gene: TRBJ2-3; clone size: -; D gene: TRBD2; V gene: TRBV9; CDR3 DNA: TGTGCCAGCAGCGCCACTAGCGGGGTAAGCACAGATACGCAGTATTTT; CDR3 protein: CASSATSGVSTDTQYF
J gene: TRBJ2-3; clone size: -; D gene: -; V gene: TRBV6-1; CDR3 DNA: TGTGCCAGCAGTGAAGCACAGCTTTTCACAGATACGCAGTATTTT; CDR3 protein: CASSEAQLFTDTQYF
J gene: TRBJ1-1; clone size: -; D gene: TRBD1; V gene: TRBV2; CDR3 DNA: TGTGCCAGCTCTCGACAGGGAGGGAACACTGAAGCTTTCTTT; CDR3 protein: CASSRQGGNTEAFF